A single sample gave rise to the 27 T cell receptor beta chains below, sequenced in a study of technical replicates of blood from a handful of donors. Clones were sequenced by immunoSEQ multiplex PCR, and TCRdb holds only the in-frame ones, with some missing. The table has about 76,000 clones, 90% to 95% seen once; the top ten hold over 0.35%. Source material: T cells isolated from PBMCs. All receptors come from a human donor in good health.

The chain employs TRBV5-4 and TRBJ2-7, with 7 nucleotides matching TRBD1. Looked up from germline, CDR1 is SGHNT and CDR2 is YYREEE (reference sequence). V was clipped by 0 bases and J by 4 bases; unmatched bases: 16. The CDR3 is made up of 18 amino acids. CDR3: CASSLETGYSEGAYEQYF. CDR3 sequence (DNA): TGTGCCAGCAGCTTGGAGACAGGGTATTCCGAGGGGGCTTACGAGCAGTACTTC.

The CDR3 DNA sequence: TGTGCCAGCAGCTCTTTACAGGGCCGCCGACAATTGATCTACGAGCAGTACTTC. Translated, it gives CASSSLQGRRQLIYEQYF. The chain joins TRBV5-4 to TRBJ2-7, with D perhaps TRBD1 (6 bases). Trimming removed 3 bases from V and 3 bases from J, with 25 bases in between. This CDR3 contains 18 residues. The germline V gene encodes CDR1 SGHNT and CDR2 YYREEE (reference sequence).

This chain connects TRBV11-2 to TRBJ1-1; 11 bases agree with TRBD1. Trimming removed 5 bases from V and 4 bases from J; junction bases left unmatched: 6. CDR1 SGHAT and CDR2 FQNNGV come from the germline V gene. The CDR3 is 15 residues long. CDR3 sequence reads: CASSPSGTGGTEAFF. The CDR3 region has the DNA TGTGCCAGCAGCCCGTCGGGGACAGGGGGCACTGAAGCTTTCTTT.

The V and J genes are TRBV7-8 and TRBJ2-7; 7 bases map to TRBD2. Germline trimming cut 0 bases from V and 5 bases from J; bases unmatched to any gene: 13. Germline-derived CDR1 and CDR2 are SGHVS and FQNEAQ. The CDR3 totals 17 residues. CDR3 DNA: TGTGCCAGCAGCTTAGCCAGTTACGGGGGGTTTGTAGACGAGCAGTACTTC. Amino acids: CASSLASYGGFVDEQYF.

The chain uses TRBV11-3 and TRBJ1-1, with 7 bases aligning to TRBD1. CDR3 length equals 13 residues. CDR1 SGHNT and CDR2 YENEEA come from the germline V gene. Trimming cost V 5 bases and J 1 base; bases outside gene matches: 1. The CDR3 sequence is CASSRQGNTEAFF. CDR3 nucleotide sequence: TGTGCCAGCAGCCGACAGGGGAACACTGAAGCTTTCTTT. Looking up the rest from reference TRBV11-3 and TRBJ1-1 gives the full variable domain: EAGVVQSPRYKIIEKKQPVAFWCNPISGHNTLYWYLQNLGQGPELLIRYENEEAVDDSQLPKDRFSAERLKGVDSTLKIQPAELGDSAVYLCASSRQGNTEAFFGQGTRLTVV.

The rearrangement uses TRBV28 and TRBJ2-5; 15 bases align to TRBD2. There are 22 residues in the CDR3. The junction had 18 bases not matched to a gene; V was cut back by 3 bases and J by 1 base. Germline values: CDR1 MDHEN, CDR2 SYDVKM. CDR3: CASSFSMGLAGGALPFQETQYF. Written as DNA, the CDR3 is TGTGCCAGCAGTTTTTCAATGGGACTAGCGGGAGGTGCACTACCGTTCCAAGAGACCCAGTACTTC.

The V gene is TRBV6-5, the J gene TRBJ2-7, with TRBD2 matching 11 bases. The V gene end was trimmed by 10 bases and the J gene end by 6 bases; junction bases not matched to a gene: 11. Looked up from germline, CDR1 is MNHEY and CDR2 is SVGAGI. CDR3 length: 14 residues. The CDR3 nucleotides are TGTGCCACCTCGGGGACTAGCGGTGGGAGCGAGCAGTACTTC. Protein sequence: CATSGTSGGSEQYF.

The CDR3 is CASSLLGRERTYEQYF. CDR3 nucleotides: TGTGCCAGCAGCTTACTGGGGCGGGAGAGGACCTACGAGCAGTACTTC. The chain uses TRBV11-1 and TRBJ2-7, with TRBD2 matching 7 bases. Germline assignment: CDR1 SGHAT and CDR2 FQDESV (reference sequence). The CDR3 is made up of 16 amino acids. V gave up 2 bases and J gave up 2 bases; unmatched junction bases: 9. The full variable domain, in which reference TRBV11-1 and TRBJ2-7 provide the parts outside the CDR3, is EAEVAQSPRYKITEKSQAVAFWCDPISGHATLYWYRQILGQGPELLVQFQDESVVDDSQLPKDRFSAERLKGVDSTLKIQPAELGDSAMYLCASSLLGRERTYEQYFGPGTRLTVT.

The CDR3 protein is CASSFSTPAKQGYTF. CDR3 in DNA: TGCGCCAGCAGCTTTTCGACTCCCGCAAAACAAGGCTACACCTTC. The gene calls are TRBV5-1 and TRBJ1-2, with D hard to call. Looked up from germline, CDR1 is SGHRS and CDR2 is YFSETQ. Between the trimmed V and J ends, which lost 2 bases and 8 bases, there was a span of 19 bases. The CDR3 totals 15 residues.

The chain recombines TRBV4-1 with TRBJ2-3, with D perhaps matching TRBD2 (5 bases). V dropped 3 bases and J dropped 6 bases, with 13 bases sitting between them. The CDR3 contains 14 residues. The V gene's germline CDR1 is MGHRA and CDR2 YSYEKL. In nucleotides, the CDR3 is TGCGCCAGCAGCCAGGGAGATAATAGGGATACGCAGTATTTT. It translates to CASSQGDNRDTQYF.

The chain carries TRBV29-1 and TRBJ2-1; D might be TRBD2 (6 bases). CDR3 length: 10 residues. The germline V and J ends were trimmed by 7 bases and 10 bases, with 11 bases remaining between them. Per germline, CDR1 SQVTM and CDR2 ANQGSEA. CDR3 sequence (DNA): TGCAGCGGGGGGGATGGGGAGCAGTTCTTC. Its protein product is CSGGDGEQFF.

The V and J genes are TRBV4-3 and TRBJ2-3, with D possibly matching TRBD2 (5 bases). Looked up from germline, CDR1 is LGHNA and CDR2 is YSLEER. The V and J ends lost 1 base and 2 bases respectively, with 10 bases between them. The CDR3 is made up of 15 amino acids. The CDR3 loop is CASSQGLADTDTQYF. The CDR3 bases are TGCGCCAGCAGCCAAGGTCTAGCAGACACAGATACGCAGTATTTT.

CDR3 sequence (DNA): TGTGCCAGCAGCGTAGAGCTAGCGGACCACAATGAGCAGTTCTTC. Its translation is CASSVELADHNEQFF. The rearrangement joins TRBV9 to TRBJ2-1; TRBD2 matches at 7 bases. V lost 0 bases to trimming and J lost 5 bases; unmatched junction nucleotides: 5. Germline V gives CDR1 SGDLS, CDR2 YYNGEE. This CDR3 comprises 15 residues.

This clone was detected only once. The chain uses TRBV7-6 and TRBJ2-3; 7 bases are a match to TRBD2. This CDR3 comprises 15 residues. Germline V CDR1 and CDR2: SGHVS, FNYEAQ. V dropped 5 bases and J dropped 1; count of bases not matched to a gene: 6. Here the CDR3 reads CASSPNLAGTDTQYF. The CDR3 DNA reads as TGTGCCAGCAGCCCCAATCTAGCGGGCACAGATACGCAGTATTTT.

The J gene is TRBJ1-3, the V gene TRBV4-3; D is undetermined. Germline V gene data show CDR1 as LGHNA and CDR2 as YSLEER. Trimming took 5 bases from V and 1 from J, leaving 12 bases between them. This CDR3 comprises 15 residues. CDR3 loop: CASSSRVGSGNTIYF. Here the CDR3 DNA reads TGCGCCAGCAGCTCCCGGGTTGGTTCTGGAAACACCATATATTTT.

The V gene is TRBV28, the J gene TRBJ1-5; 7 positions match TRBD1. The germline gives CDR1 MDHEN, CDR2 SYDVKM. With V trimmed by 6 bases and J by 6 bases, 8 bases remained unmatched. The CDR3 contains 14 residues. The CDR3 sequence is CASRYRGGSQPQHF. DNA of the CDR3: TGTGCCAGCAGGTACAGGGGCGGATCTCAGCCCCAGCATTTT.

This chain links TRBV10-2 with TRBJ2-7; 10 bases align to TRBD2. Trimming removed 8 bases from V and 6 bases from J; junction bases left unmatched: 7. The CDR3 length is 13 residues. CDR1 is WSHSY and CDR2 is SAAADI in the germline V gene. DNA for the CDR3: TGCGCCAGCTTAGGCCTAGCGGGAGCCGAGCAGTACTTC. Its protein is CASLGLAGAEQYF.

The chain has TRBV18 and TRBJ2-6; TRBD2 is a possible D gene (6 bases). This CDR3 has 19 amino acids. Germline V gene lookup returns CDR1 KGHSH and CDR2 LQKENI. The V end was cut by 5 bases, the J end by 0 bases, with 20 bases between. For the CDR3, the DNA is TGTGCCAGCTCATCAAGGACGGTGGAGGGGAACTCTGGGGCCAACGTCCTGACTTTC. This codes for CASSSRTVEGNSGANVLTF.

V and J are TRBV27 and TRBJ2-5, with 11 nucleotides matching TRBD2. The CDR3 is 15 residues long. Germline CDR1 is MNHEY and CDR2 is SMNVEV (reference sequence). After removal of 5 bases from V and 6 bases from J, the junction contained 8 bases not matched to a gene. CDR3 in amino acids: CASSPVAGGPQTQYF. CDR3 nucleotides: TGTGCCAGCAGTCCTGTAGCGGGAGGGCCTCAGACCCAGTACTTC.

CDR3: CASSVRLDTEAFF. CDR3 sequence (DNA): TGTGCCAGCAGCGTACGACTGGACACTGAAGCTTTCTTT. V is TRBV2 and J is TRBJ1-1; D ambiguous. Trimming took off 6 bases at V and 3 bases at J, with 11 bases between the two ends. Germline values: CDR1 SNHLY, CDR2 FYNNEI. The CDR3 is made up of 13 amino acids.

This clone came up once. The CDR3 coding sequence is TGTGCCAGAAGATGCCCTAGCAGTTCCACTTACAATGAGCAGTTCTTC. Translating gives CARRCPSSSTYNEQFF. The chain uses TRBV5-3 and TRBJ2-1; weak D call: TRBD2 (5 bases). TRBV5-3 is given ORF status, its function remaining uncertain. The CDR3 spans 16 residues. Trimming removed 5 bases at V and 4 bases at J, with 19 bases between.

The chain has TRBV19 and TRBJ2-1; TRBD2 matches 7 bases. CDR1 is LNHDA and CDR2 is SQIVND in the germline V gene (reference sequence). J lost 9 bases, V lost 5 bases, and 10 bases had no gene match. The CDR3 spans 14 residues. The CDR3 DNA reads TGTGCCAGTAGTGCGGGGGATTTCGTTAGTGAGCAGTTCTTC. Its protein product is CASSAGDFVSEQFF.

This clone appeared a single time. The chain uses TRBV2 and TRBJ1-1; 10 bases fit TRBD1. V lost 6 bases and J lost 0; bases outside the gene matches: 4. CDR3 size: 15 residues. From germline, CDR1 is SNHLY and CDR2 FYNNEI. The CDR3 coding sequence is TGTGCCAGCAGCGGGACAGGGGACATGAACACTGAAGCTTTCTTT. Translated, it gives CASSGTGDMNTEAFF.

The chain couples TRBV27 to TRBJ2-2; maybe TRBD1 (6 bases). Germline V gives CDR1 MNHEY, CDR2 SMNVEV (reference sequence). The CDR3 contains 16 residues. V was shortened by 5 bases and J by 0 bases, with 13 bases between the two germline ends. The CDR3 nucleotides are TGTGCCAGCAGTCTGGGGGCTTTAGCGAACACCGGGGAGCTGTTTTTT. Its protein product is CASSLGALANTGELFF.

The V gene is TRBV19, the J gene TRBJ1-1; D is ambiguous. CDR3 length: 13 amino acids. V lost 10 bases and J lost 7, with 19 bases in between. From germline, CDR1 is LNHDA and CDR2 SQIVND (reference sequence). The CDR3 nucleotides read TGTGCCACCGTTATACCTAGTCCCCTTGAAGCTTTCTTT. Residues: CATVIPSPLEAFF.

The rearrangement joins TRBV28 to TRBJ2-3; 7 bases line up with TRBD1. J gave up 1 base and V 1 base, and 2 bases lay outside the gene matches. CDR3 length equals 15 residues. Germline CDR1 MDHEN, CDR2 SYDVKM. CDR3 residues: CASSLFGQGTDTQYF. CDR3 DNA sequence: TGTGCCAGCAGTTTATTTGGACAGGGCACAGATACGCAGTATTTT.

CDR3 sequence (DNA): TGTGCCAGCAGCGTAGAGGGTGGGAGGCCCGGGAGGGAGCAGTTCTTC. This sequence encodes CASSVEGGRPGREQFF. This chain uses TRBV9 with TRBJ2-1; 7 nucleotides line up with TRBD2. Looked up from germline, CDR1 is SGDLS and CDR2 is YYNGEE. V was pared by 0 bases and J by 10 bases, with 13 bases of the junction left unmatched. The CDR3 is made up of 16 amino acids.